Following are 26 T cell receptor beta chains from one sample sequenced in a study of metastatic and nonmetastatic thyroid tumors (dated by TCRdb to about 2020). Libraries came from PCR. Sequencing instrument: Illumina HiSeq 4000. The raw public reads went through TCRdb reprocessing: fastp at Q25, MiXCR clone calling, in-frame beta chains kept. The table for this sample lists some 20,000 clones; approximately 22% of them were counted only once. The ten largest clones take up roughly 7.8% of the sample. Before undergoing thyroid surgery, none of the patients had been given any kind of treatment. The sample taken for sequencing was adjacent normal tissue. Receptors originate from a female donor with papillary thyroid cancer or a benign thyroid nodule (not recorded which). Some clones in this sample may be carry-over from other donors' samples.

This clone was counted between two and nine times. The chain recombines TRBV2 with TRBJ2-7, with 13 positions matching TRBD2. The trim removed 4 bases at V and 0 bases at J, leaving 0 bases unmatched. CDR3 size: 15 residues. Germline V gene data show CDR1 as SNHLY and CDR2 as FYNNEI. The CDR3 loop reads CASSGLAGGSYEQYF. The CDR3, as DNA: TGTGCCAGCAGTGGACTAGCGGGGGGCTCCTACGAGCAGTACTTC.

By frequency in the sample, this clone is medium-sized. Other DNA sequences in the sample encode the same CDR3. DNA of the CDR3: TGTGCCAGCGGGTTCGCCAGACTGAACACTGAAGCTTTCTTT. Translated: CASGFARLNTEAFF. This rearrangement joins TRBV28 to TRBJ1-1; D unresolved. The CDR3 sequence is 14 residues long. V was shortened by 8 bases and J by 0 bases, with 13 bases between the two germline ends. Germline CDR1 MDHEN, CDR2 SYDVKM.

The chain has TRBV11-2 and TRBJ2-3; the match to TRBD1 covers 7 bases. Germline V gene lookup returns CDR1 SGHAT and CDR2 FQNNGV. J gave up 3 bases and V 0 bases, and 6 bases lay outside the gene matches. CDR3 length equals 16 residues. The CDR3 DNA follows: TGTGCCAGCAGCTTAGAGAGGACAGGTCTAACAGATACGCAGTATTTT. It codes for CASSLERTGLTDTQYF.

This clone was detected only a few times. V gene TRBV10-3 combines with J gene TRBJ2-6; D gene unclear. The V gene's germline CDR1 is ENHRY and CDR2 SYGVKD. Deletions cut 2 bases from V and 0 bases from J, with 8 bases between. The CDR3 is 16 residues long. CDR3 amino acids: CAISEDGNSGANVLTF. DNA for the CDR3: TGTGCCATCAGTGAGGACGGCAACTCTGGGGCCAACGTCCTGACTTTC.

This clone showed up just a few times. The chain combines TRBV19 with TRBJ2-5; TRBD2 is a possible D gene (6 bases). Trimming removed 5 bases from V and 5 bases from J, with 15 bases in between. CDR1 and CDR2 from the germline V gene are LNHDA and SQIVND (reference sequence). CDR3 length: 14 amino acids. This CDR3 reads CASSPWRGTETQYF. The DNA of the CDR3 is TGTGCCAGTAGTCCATGGAGGGGTACGGAGACCCAGTACTTC. The complete variable domain, with remaining parts taken from reference TRBV19 and TRBJ2-5, reads DGGITQSPKYLFRKEGQNVTLSCEQNLNHDAMYWYRQDPGQGLRLIYYSQIVNDFQKGDIAEGYSVSREKKESFPLTVTSAQKNPTAFYLCASSPWRGTETQYFGPGTRLLVL.

This clone appeared a few times. The chain is built from TRBV6-1 and TRBJ1-2, with D possibly being TRBD1 (5 bases). CDR1 is MNHNS and CDR2 is SASEGT in the germline V gene. The V end lost 4 bases, the J end lost 0 bases, and 9 bases lay between the germline ends. The CDR3 contains 14 residues. The CDR3 region is CASSVTASNYGYTF. The CDR3 DNA sequence: TGTGCCAGCAGTGTGACAGCCTCTAACTATGGCTACACCTTC.

The rearrangement uses TRBV2 and TRBJ2-7; 7 nucleotides match TRBD2. The ends lost 5 bases at V and 1 base at J; junction bases unmatched: 5. Germline V CDR1 and CDR2: SNHLY, FYNNEI. This CDR3 contains 14 residues. CDR3 protein: CASSWEGFSYEQYF. The CDR3 DNA reads as TGTGCCAGCAGTTGGGAGGGTTTTTCCTACGAGCAGTACTTC.

Note on this clone: A read error may produce the germline difference seen at one junction end. This rearrangement joins TRBV20-1 to TRBJ2-7; D is possibly TRBD1 or TRBD2 (5 bases each). The CDR3 is made up of 16 amino acids. Looked up from germline, CDR1 is DFQATT and CDR2 is SNEGSKA (reference sequence). CDR3 nucleotides: TGCAGTGCCAGAGGTCAGAGGGGAGACAGCCCCTACGAGCAGTACTTC. Protein sequence: CSARGQRGDSPYEQYF.

This clone was detected only a few times. This chain connects TRBV12-3 or TRBV12-4 to TRBJ2-2; the match to TRBD2 covers 9 bases. CDR3 size: 16 residues. V was clipped by 3 bases and J by 3 bases; unmatched bases: 5. CDR3 in amino acids: CASSFQAGGYTGELFF. The CDR3 coding sequence is TGTGCCAGCAGTTTCCAAGCGGGGGGTTACACCGGGGAGCTGTTTTTT.

The sample holds a few counts of this clone. V usage is TRBV11-2 and J usage is TRBJ1-5, with a weak D call TRBD1 (5 bases). V lost 5 bases and J lost 1, with 9 bases in between. The CDR3 spans 14 residues. CDR1 and CDR2 from the germline V gene are SGHAT and FQNNGV. CDR3 sequence (DNA): TGTGCCAGCAGCCGGGCAGGGAGCAATCAGCCCCAGCATTTT. Residues: CASSRAGSNQPQHF.

This chain connects TRBV30 to TRBJ1-1; D is ambiguous. The CDR3 runs 12 residues. The germline V gene has CDR1 GTSNPN and CDR2 SVGIG (reference sequence). The V gene lost 5 bases and the J gene lost 11 bases, with 18 bases spanning the gap. CDR3 coding DNA: TGTGCCTGGTGGCAGACGCCTCGAGGGGCTTTCTTT. As protein: CAWWQTPRGAFF.

The gene calls are TRBV6-1 and TRBJ2-7; 7 bases align to TRBD1. This CDR3 has 13 amino acids. Germline lookup yields CDR1 MNHNS and CDR2 SASEGT. The ends lost 3 bases at V and 4 bases at J; junction bases unmatched: 3. The CDR3 protein is CASSEDRMYEQYF. The CDR3 DNA follows: TGTGCCAGCAGTGAGGACAGGATGTACGAGCAGTACTTC.

In this sample, this clone turned up many times. The rearrangement uses TRBV20-1 and TRBJ2-1; 12 bases agree with TRBD2. The germline CDR1 and CDR2 sequences are DFQATT and SNEGSKA (reference sequence). The V segment lost 4 bases and the J segment 10 bases; nucleotides outside the gene matches: 11. The CDR3 is 15 residues long. CDR3 region: CSATTTSGRIGEQFF. CDR3 nucleotide sequence: TGCAGTGCTACCACGACTAGCGGGAGAATCGGGGAGCAGTTCTTC.

In this sample, this clone turned up a few times. V and J are TRBV6-1 and TRBJ2-7; D uncertain. Trimming cost V 7 bases and J 2 bases, with 12 bases left between them. This CDR3 is built from 13 residues. CDR1 is MNHNS and CDR2 is SASEGT in the germline V gene. The CDR3 DNA reads TGTGCCAGCATCCAAAGGACCCCCTACGAGCAGTACTTC. This translates into CASIQRTPYEQYF.

DNA for the CDR3: TGTGCCAGCAGTTCCTGGACAGGGTTGAACACTGAAGCTTTCTTT. Its translation: CASSSWTGLNTEAFF. This chain joins TRBV6-9 and TRBJ1-1, with 8 positions matching TRBD1. The CDR3 is 15 residues long. V was clipped by 4 bases and J by 0 bases; unmatched bases: 4. CDR1 MNHGY and CDR2 SVAAGI come from the germline V gene.

This clone was picked up many times. This chain uses TRBV7-3 with TRBJ2-3; D is undetermined. Germline V CDR1 and CDR2: SGHTA, FQGTGA. V gave up 5 bases and J gave up 3 bases, with 12 bases separating them. The CDR3 is 14 amino acids. The CDR3 loop reads CASSAWNSTDTQYF. For the CDR3, the DNA is TGTGCCAGCAGCGCCTGGAACTCTACAGATACGCAGTATTTT.

The V and J genes are TRBV7-2 and TRBJ2-5, with 8 positions matching TRBD2. This CDR3 region has 17 residues. V trimming: 5 bases; J trimming: 1 base; junction bases outside the gene matches: 12. In germline, CDR1 is SGHTA, CDR2 FQGNSA. CDR3 sequence (DNA): TGTGCCAGCAGCCCATGGGTGGCGGGAGGAACCCAAGAGACCCAGTACTTC. Its translation: CASSPWVAGGTQETQYF.

In its sample, this clone was seen many times. This chain joins TRBV3-1 and TRBJ2-5, with 10 nucleotides matching TRBD1. The CDR3 extends over 16 amino acids. Germline loops: CDR1 LGHDT, CDR2 YNNKEL (reference sequence). J lost 5 bases, V lost 8 bases, and 14 bases had no gene match. The CDR3 nucleotides are TGTGCCAGCGGCGTTTACCGGGACAGGGGTTGGGAGACCCAGTACTTC. Its protein is CASGVYRDRGWETQYF.

This chain uses TRBV4-1 with TRBJ2-7, with TRBD2 as a possible D gene (6 bases). Deletions cut 2 bases from V and 0 bases from J, with 17 bases between. CDR3 length: 17 amino acids. Germline assignment: CDR1 MGHRA and CDR2 YSYEKL. The CDR3 DNA sequence: TGCGCCAGCAGCCAAATAGCTGGGGAGGCGAGCTCCTACGAGCAGTACTTC. This codes for CASSQIAGEASSYEQYF.

This clone was counted between two and nine times. The rearrangement uses TRBV5-6 and TRBJ2-7, with D tentatively TRBD1 or TRBD2 (5 bases each). Germline values: CDR1 SGHDT, CDR2 YYEEEE. The CDR3 covers 13 residues. V gave up 4 bases and J gave up 5 bases, with 13 bases separating them. The CDR3 spells CASSPWGNHEQYF. In nucleotides, the CDR3 is TGTGCCAGCAGCCCTTGGGGGAACCACGAGCAGTACTTC.

This clone was seen a few times. This chain connects TRBV6-1 to TRBJ2-7; TRBD2 aligns across 8 bases. CDR1 is MNHNS and CDR2 is SASEGT in the germline V gene. The CDR3 loop spans 14 amino acids. Trimming at V came to 5 bases and at J to 3 bases, leaving 6 bases not matched to a gene. The CDR3 region is CASSFSGAGYEQYF. CDR3 nucleotide sequence: TGTGCCAGCAGTTTTAGCGGGGCCGGCTACGAGCAGTACTTC.

The chain carries TRBV20-1 and TRBJ2-1; D is perhaps TRBD2 (6 bases). Germline values: CDR1 DFQATT, CDR2 SNEGSKA (reference sequence). The CDR3 loop spans 16 amino acids. V was clipped by 1 base and J by 3 bases, with 16 bases between them. CDR3 coding DNA: TGCAGTGCTAGAGTCTGGACGGGAGCCCTCTACAATGAGCAGTTCTTC. Amino acid sequence: CSARVWTGALYNEQFF.

V usage is TRBV9 and J usage is TRBJ2-1, with 10 bases identical to TRBD2. The CDR3 spans 16 residues. V was clipped by 1 base and J by 8 bases; unmatched bases: 9. Per germline, CDR1 SGDLS and CDR2 YYNGEE. The CDR3 DNA is TGTGCCAGCAGCGTACTTCTAGCGGGAGATGTGGATGAGCAGTTCTTC. Protein product: CASSVLLAGDVDEQFF.

The chain has TRBV6-1 and TRBJ1-4, with D tentatively TRBD1 (5 bases). There are 14 residues in the CDR3. CDR1 MNHNS and CDR2 SASEGT come from the germline V gene. Trimming cost V 6 bases and J 3 bases, with 11 bases left between them. The CDR3 sequence: CASRARGANEKLFF. CDR3 bases: TGTGCCAGCAGAGCGCGGGGCGCTAATGAAAAACTGTTTTTT.

This chain connects TRBV20-1 to TRBJ2-5, with D maybe TRBD2 (5 bases). Germline V gives CDR1 DFQATT, CDR2 SNEGSKA (reference sequence). CDR3 length: 15 amino acids. The V end lost 0 bases, the J end lost 5 bases, and 16 bases lay between the germline ends. The CDR3 sequence: CSARDPSGVRETQYF. In DNA, the CDR3 is TGCAGTGCTAGAGATCCCAGCGGTGTGAGGGAGACCCAGTACTTC.

This clone was counted once. The rearrangement joins TRBV20-1 to TRBJ2-2; tentative D call: TRBD2 (5 bases). Between the trimmed V and J ends, which lost 1 base and 1 base, there was a span of 13 bases. Germline V gene sequence: CDR1 DFQATT, CDR2 SNEGSKA (reference sequence). The CDR3 totals 16 residues. CDR3 DNA sequence: TGCAGTGCTAGAGTCGGTAGCGCCCTGAACACCGGGGAGCTGTTTTTT. Translating gives CSARVGSALNTGELFF.